This entry describes one T cell receptor beta chain. This sample is drawn from a study of cytomegalovirus exposure and HLA in healthy donors. PCR amplification relied on 60 Vbeta primers (plus 13 Jbeta primers). Profiled with immunoSEQ multiplex PCR; TCRdb holds only in-frame clones, not every one. The sample holds 120,000 to 150,000 clones, 60% to 85% seen once. Losses at the gene ends were 5 bases for V and 0 bases for J; bases not matched to a gene: 14. CDR3 length: 19 residues. Germline V gene sequence: CDR1 MNHEY, CDR2 SMNVEV (reference sequence). This sequence joins TRBV27 and TRBJ1-3; TRBD1 agrees at 9 bases. The sample comprised PBMCs. The clonotype was recovered from a man between 18 and 29 years old in good health and CMV-seronegative. For the CDR3, the DNA is TGTGCCAGCAGTACTCGCTCTCGGACAGGGGTAAACTCTGGAAACACCATATATTTT. The encoded protein is CASSTRSRTGVNSGNTIYF.